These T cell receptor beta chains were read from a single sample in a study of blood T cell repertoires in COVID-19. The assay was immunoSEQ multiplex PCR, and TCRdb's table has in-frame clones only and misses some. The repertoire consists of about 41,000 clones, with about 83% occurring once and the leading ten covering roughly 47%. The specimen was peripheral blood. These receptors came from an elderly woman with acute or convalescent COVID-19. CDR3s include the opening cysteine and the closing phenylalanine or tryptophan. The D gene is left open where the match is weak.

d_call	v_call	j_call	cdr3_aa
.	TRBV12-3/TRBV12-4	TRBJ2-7	CASSARGEQYF
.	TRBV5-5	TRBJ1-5	CASSPVEGGVYSNQPQHF
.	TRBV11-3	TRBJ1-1	CASRPQGQNTEAFF
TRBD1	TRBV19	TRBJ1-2	CASSRDSFYGYTF
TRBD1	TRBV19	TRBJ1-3	CASRDRARDSGNTIYF
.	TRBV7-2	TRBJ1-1	CASSLSGWTEAFF
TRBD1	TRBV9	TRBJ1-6	CASSQPSTGGDSPLHF
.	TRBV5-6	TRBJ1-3	CASSRGNTIYF
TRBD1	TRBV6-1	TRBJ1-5	CATWTGLEQPQHF
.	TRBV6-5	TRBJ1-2	CASSYIAGTNYGYTF
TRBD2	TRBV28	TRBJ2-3	CASSGERGGTDTQYF
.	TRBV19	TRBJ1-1	CATASTGNTEAFF
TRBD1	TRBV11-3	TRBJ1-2	CASSYGQGLFSGYTF
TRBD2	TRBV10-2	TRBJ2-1	CASRTSGGYNEQFF